This TCR beta chain is drawn from a study of cytomegalovirus exposure and HLA in healthy donors. Study-level findings and limits: Roughly even sequencing depth across donors was the assumption behind the presence/absence analyses. Excluded: some indistinguishable V segments such as TRBV6-2 and TRBV6-3.

It was with 60 Vbeta and 13 Jbeta primers that the PCR ran. This table comes from immunoSEQ multiplex PCR, and its TCRdb copy is limited to in-frame clones, with some not included. The sample contains around 130,000 clones, approximately 61% of which appear only once. The ends were cut back, 2 bases at V and 1 base at J, with 12 bases in the middle. The V gene's germline CDR1 is SGHTA and CDR2 FQGNSA. The CDR3 consists of 16 residues. Notes on this clone: The antigen is undetermined.

This TCR was sampled from a man aged 25-45 years in good health and CMV-seropositive. The specimen was PBMCs. V usage is TRBV7-2 and J usage is TRBJ1-5; D is unresolved. CDR3 nucleotide sequence: TGTGCCAGCAGCTTAAGGTGGGAGGAGAGCAATCAGCCCCAGCATTTT. Amino acids: CASSLRWEESNQPQHF.